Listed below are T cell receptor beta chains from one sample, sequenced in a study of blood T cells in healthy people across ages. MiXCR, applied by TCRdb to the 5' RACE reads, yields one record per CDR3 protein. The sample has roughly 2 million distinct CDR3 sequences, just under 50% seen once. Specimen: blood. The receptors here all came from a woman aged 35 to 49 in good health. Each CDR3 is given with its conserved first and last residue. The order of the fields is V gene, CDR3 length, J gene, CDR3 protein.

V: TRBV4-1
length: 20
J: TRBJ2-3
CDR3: CASSQDLGLAGASGTDTQYF

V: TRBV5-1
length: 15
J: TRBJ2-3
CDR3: CASSGQGSLADTQYF

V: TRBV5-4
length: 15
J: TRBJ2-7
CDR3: CASSQDTGGRYEQYF

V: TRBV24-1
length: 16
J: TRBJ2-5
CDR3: CATSETPGTGQETQYF

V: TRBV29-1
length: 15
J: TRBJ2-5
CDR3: CSVDGTSGGLETQYF

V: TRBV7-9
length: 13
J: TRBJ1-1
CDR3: CASSLSGVTEAFF

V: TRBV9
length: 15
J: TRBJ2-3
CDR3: CASSVAGGGADTQYF

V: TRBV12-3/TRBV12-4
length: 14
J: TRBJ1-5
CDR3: CASRPTGLNQPQHF

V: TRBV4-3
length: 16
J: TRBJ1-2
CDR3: CASSQDLWGGGTGYTF

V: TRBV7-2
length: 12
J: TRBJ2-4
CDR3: CASSLLDGEQYF

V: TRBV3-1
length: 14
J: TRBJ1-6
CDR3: CASRDPQGFSPLHF

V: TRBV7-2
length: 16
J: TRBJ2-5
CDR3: CASSSQAGPLLGTQYF

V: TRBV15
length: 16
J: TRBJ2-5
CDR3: CATSRDRTSGKETQYF

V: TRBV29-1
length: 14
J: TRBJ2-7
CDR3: CSASVDYDSYEQYF

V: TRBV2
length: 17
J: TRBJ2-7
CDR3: CASSDAPGLVFSYEQYF

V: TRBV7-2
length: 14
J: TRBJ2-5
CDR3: CASSLPRSQETQYF

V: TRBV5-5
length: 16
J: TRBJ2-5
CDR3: CASSPTTAKIQETQYF

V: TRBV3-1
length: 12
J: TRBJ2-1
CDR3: CASSQYDYIRFF

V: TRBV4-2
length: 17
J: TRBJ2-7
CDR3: CASSPPPRGDLSYEQYF

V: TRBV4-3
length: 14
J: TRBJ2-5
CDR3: CASSRKRDFETQYF

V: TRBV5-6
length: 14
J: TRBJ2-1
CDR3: CASRTELGPNEQFF

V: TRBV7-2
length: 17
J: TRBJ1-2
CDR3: CASSLGFGSAISYGYTF

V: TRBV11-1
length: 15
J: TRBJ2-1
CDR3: CASSPMKRTYNEQFF

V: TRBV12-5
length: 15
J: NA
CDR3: CASGLGPRDRYEQYF

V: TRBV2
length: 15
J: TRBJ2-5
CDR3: CASMTFPLGQETQYF

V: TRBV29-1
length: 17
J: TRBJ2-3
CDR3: CSVGDSRGQGVADTQYF

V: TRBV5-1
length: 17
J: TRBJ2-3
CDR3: CASSLGYGDLDRDTQYF

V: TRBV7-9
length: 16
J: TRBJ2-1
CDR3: CASTLLASWDYNEQFF

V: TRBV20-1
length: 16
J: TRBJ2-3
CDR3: CSVRRDRGSGTDTQYF

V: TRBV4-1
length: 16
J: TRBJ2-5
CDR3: CASSQDLRAGGETQYF

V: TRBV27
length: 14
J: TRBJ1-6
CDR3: CASSSWDRGSPLHF